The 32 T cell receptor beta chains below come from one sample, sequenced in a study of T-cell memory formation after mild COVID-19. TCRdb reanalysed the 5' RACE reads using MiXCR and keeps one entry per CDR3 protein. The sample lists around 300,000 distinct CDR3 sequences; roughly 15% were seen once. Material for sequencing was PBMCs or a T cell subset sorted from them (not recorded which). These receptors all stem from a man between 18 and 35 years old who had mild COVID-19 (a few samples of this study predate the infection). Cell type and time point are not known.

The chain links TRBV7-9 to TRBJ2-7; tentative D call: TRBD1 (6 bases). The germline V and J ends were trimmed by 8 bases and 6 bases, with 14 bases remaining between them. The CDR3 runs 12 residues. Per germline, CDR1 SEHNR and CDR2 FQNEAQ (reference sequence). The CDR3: CASSAQGVEQYV. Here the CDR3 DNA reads TGTGCCAGCTCAGCACAGGGTGTCGAGCAGTACGTC.

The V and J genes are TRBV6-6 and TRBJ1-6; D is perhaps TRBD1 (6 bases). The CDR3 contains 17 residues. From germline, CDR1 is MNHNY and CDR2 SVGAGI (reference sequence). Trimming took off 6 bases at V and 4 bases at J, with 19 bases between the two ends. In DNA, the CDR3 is TGTGCCAGCAGGGAGACAGGCCGGTTAGCGTATAATTCACCCCTCCACTTT. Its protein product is CASRETGRLAYNSPLHF.

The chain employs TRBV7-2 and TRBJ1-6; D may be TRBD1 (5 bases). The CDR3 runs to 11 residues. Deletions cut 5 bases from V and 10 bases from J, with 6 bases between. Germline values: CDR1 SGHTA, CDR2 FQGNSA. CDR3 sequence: CASSRGSPLHF. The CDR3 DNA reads TGTGCCAGCAGCAGGGGATCACCCCTCCACTTT.

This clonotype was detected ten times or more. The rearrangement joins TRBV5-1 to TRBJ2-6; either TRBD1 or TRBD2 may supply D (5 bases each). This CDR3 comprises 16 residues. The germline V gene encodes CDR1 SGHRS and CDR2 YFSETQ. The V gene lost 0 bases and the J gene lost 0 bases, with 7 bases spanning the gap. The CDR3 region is CASSLEGSSGANVLTF. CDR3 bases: TGCGCCAGCAGCTTGGAGGGGAGCTCTGGGGCCAACGTCCTGACTTTC.

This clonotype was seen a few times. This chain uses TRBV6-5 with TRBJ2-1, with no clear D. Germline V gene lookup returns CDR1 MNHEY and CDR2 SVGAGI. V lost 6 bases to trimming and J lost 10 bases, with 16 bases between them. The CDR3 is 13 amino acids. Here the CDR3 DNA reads TGTGCCAGCAGCCGAGTCAGAGGTTCGGAGCAGTTCTTC. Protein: CASSRVRGSEQFF.

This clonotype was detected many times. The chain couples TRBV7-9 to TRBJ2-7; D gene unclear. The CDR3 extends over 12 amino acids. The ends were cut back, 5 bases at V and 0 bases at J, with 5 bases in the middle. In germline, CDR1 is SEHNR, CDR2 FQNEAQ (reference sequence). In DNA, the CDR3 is TGTGCCAGCAGCCCAACCTCCTACGAGCAGTACTTC. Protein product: CASSPTSYEQYF.

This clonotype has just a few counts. In nucleotides, the CDR3 is TGTGCCAGTATCCGATGGGGGACTGAAGCTTTCTTT. This encodes CASIRWGTEAFF. The chain has TRBV19 and TRBJ1-1, with a possible D match to TRBD1 (5 bases). CDR3 length equals 12 residues. The V and J ends lost 7 bases and 5 bases respectively, with 11 bases between them. From germline, CDR1 is LNHDA and CDR2 SQIVND (reference sequence).

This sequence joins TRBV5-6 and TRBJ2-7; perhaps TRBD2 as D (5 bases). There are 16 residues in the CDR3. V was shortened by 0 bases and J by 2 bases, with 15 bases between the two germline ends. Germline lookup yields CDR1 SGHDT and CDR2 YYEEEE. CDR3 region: CASSLESGKDPYEQYV. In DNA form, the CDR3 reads TGTGCCAGCAGCTTGGAGTCGGGAAAGGATCCCTACGAGCAGTACGTC.

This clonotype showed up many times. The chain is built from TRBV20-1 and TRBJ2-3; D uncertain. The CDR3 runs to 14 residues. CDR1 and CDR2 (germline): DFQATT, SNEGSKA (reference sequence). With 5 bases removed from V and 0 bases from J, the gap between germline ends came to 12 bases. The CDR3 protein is CSAGPAGSTDTQYF. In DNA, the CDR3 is TGCAGTGCTGGACCCGCCGGGAGCACAGATACGCAGTATTTT.

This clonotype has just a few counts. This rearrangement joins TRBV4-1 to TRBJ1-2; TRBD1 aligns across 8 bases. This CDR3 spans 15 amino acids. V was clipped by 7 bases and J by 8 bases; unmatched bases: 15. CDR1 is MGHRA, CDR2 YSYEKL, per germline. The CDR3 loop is CASKTHGTGTEGYTF. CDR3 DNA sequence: TGCGCCAGCAAAACTCACGGGACAGGTACGGAAGGCTACACCTTC.

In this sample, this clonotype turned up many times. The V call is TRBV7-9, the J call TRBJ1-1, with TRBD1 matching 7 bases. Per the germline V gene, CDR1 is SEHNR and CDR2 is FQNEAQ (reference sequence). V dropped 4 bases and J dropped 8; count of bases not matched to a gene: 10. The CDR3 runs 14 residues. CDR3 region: CASSSQGQKEEAFF. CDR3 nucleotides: TGTGCCAGCAGCTCACAGGGGCAAAAGGAAGAAGCTTTCTTT.

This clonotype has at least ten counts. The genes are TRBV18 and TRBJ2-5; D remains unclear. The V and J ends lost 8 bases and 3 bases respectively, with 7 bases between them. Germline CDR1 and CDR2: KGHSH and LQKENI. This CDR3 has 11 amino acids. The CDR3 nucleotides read TGTGCCAGCAGCCCAAAAGAGACCCAGTACTTC. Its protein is CASSPKETQYF.

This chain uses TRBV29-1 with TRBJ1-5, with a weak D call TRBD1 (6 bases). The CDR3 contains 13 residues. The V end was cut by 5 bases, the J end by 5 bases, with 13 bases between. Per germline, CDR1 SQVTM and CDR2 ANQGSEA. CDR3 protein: CSVMAGEYQPQHF. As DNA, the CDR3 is TGCAGCGTTATGGCAGGGGAGTATCAGCCCCAGCATTTT.

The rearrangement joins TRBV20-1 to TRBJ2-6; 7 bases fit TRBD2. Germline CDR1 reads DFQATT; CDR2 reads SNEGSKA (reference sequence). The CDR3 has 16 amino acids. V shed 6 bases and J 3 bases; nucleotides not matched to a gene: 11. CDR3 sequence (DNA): TGCAGTGCCCCCCGGGGAGGGGTGAATGGGGCCAACGTCCTGACTTTC. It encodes CSAPRGGVNGANVLTF.

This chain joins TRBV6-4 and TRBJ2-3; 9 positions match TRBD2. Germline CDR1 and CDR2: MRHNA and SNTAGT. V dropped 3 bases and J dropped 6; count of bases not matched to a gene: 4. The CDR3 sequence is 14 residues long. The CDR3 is CASSEAGGGDTQYF. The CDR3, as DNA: TGTGCCAGCAGTGAAGCGGGGGGTGGTGATACGCAGTATTTT.

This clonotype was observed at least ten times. CDR3 sequence reads: CSAQGRPGELFF. The CDR3 DNA is TGCAGTGCCCAGGGGCGTCCCGGGGAGCTGTTTTTT. The chain combines TRBV20-1 with TRBJ2-2, with a possible D match to TRBD1 (6 bases). V gave up 6 bases and J gave up 6 bases, with 11 bases separating them. Germline CDR1 DFQATT, CDR2 SNEGSKA (reference sequence). This CDR3 comprises 12 residues.

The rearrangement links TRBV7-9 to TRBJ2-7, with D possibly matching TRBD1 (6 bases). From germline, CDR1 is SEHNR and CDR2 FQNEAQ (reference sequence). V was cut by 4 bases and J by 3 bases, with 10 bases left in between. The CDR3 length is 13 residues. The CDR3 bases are TGTGCCAGCAGCTGGGACATCCGCTACGAGCAGTACTTC. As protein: CASSWDIRYEQYF.

CDR3 in DNA: TGCGCCAGCAGCCAAGTGGTCGGGGGAATGAACACTGAAGCTTTCTTT. This codes for CASSQVVGGMNTEAFF. The rearrangement uses TRBV4-1 and TRBJ1-1; the D gene is possibly TRBD1 (5 bases). V was trimmed by 1 base and J by 0 bases, leaving 12 bases between them. From germline, CDR1 is MGHRA and CDR2 YSYEKL. The CDR3 length is 16 residues.

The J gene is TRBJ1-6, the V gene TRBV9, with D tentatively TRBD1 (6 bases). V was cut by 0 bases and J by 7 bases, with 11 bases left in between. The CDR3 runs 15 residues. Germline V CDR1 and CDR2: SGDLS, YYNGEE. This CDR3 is CASSVGGQRNSPLHF. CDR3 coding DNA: TGTGCCAGCAGCGTAGGCGGACAGAGGAATTCACCCCTCCACTTT.

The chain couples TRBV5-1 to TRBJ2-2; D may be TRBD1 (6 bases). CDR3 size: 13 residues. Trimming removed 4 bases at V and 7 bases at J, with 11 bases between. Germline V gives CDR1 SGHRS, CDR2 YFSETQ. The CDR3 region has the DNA TGCGCCAGCAGCCAAAGACAGGACGGGGAGCTGTTTTTT. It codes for CASSQRQDGELFF.

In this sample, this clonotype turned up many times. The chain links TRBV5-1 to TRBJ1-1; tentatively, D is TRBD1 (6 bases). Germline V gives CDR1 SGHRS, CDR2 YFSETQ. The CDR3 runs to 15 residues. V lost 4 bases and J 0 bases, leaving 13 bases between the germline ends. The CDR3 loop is CASSLGQIMNTEAFF. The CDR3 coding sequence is TGCGCCAGCAGCCTCGGACAGATTATGAACACTGAAGCTTTCTTT.

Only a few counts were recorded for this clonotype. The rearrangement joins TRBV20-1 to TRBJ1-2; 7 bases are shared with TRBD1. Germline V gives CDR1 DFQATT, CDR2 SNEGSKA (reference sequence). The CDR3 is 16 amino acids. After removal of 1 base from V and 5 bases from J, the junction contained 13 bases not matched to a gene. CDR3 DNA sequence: TGCAGTGCTAGAGGGACCCTGGGACAGAACCAATATGGCTACACCTTC. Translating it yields CSARGTLGQNQYGYTF.

The chain's CDR3 is CASSLVAGPGELFF. In nucleotides, the CDR3 is TGTGCCAGCAGCTTGGTTGCGGGACCCGGGGAGCTGTTTTTT. The V call is TRBV5-4, the J call TRBJ2-2, with a weak D call TRBD2 (6 bases). Trimming took 0 bases from V and 6 from J, leaving 9 bases between them. CDR1 is SGHNT and CDR2 is YYREEE in the germline V gene (reference sequence). This CDR3 has 14 amino acids.

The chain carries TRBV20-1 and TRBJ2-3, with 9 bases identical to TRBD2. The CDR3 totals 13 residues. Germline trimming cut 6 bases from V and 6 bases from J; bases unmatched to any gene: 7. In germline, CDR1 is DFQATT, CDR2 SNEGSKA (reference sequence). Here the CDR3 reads CSALAGGLDTQYF. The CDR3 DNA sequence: TGCAGTGCCTTGGCGGGGGGGCTCGATACGCAGTATTTT.

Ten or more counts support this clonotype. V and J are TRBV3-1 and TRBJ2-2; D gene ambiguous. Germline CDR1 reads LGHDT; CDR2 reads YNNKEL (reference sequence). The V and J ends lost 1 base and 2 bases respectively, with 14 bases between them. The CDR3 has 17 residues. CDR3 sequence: CASSQVLVGPNTGELFF. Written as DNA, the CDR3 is TGTGCCAGCAGCCAAGTATTGGTCGGGCCAAACACCGGGGAGCTGTTTTTT.

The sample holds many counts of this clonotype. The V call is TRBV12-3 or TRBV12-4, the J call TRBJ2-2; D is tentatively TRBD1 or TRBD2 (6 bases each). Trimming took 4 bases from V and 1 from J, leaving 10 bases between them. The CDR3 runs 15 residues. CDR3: CASSWGARNTGELFF. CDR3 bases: TGTGCCAGCAGTTGGGGGGCTAGGAACACCGGGGAGCTGTTTTTT.

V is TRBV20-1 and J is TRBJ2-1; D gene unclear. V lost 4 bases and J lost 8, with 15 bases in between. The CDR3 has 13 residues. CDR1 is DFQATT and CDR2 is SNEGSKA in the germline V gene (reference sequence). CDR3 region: CSANSPTDYEQFF. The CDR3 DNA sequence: TGCAGTGCTAACTCCCCCACAGACTATGAGCAGTTCTTC.

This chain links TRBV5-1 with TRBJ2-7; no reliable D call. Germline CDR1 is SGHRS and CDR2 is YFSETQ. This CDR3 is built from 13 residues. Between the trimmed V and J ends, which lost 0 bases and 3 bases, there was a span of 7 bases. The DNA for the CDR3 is TGCGCCAGCAGCTTGGATGGGATCTACGAGCAGTACTTC. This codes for CASSLDGIYEQYF. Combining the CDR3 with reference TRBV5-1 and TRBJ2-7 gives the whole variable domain KAGVTQTPRYLIKTRGQQVTLSCSPISGHRSVSWYQQTPGQGLQFLFEYFSETQRNKGNFPGRFSGRQFSNSRSEMNVSTLELGDSALYLCASSLDGIYEQYFGPGTRLTVT.

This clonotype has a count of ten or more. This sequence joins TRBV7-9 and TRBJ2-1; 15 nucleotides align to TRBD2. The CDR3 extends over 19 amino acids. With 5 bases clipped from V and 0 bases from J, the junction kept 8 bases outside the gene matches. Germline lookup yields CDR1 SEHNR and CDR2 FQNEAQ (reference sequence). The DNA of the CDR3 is TGTGCCAGCAGCCCATTGGGACTAGCGGGGGGAAGCTCCTACAATGAGCAGTTCTTC. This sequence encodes CASSPLGLAGGSSYNEQFF.

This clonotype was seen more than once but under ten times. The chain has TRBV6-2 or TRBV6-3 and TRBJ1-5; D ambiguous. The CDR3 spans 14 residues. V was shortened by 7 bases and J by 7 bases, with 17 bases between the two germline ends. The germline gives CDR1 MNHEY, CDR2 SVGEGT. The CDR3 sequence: CASTPGLFRQPQHF. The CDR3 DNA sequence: TGTGCCAGCACCCCCGGGTTATTCCGGCAGCCCCAGCATTTT.

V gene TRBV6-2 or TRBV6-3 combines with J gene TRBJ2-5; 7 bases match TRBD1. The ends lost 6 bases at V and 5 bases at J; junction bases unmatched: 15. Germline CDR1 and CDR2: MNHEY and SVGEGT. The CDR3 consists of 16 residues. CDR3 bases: TGTGCCAGCAGACGACGGGACAAGGGGGCCGAGGAGACCCAGTACTTC. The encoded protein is CASRRRDKGAEETQYF.

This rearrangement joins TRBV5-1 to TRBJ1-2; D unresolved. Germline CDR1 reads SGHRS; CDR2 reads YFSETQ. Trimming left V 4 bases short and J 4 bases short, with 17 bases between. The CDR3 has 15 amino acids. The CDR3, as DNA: TGCGCCAGCAGCCCATTCCCGAGGGTTAGCTATGGCTACACCTTC. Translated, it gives CASSPFPRVSYGYTF.